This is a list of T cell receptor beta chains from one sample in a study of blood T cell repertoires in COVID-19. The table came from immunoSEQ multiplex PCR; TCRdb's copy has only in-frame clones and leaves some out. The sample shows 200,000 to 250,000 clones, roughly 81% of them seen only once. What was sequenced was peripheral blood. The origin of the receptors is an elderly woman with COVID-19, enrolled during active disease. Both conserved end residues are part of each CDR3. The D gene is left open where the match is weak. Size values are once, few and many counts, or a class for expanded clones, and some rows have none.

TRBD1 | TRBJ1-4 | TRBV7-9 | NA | TGTGCCAGCAGCCGGGGACAGGGCCCACGGAAACTGTTTTTT | CASSRGQGPRKLFF
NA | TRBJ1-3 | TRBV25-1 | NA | TGTGCCAGCAGTGACTGGGGGGATGGAAACACCATATATTTT | CASSDWGDGNTIYF
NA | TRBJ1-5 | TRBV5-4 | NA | TGTGCCAGCAGCTCACAGGGACAGCCCCAGCATTTT | CASSSQGQPQHF
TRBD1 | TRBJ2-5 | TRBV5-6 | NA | TGTGCCAGCAGCTTGGTAGGGGGCGAGGAGACCCAGTACTTC | CASSLVGGEETQYF
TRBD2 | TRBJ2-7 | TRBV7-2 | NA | TGTGCCAGCGGGCGGGGGGGCTCCTACGAGCAGTACTTC | CASGRGGSYEQYF
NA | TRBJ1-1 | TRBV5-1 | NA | TGCGCCAGCAGCTTGCACGGGGACACTGAAGCTTTCTTT | CASSLHGDTEAFF
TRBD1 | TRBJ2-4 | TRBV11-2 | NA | TGTGCCAGCAGCCGCCCGTCGGACAGGGGGCCGGAGTACTTC | CASSRPSDRGPEYF
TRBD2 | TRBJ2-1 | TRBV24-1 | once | TGTGCCACCAGTGATTTTTCTAGCGGGAGGGCCAATGAGCAGTTCTTC | CATSDFSSGRANEQFF
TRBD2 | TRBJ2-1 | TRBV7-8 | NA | TGTGCCAGCAGTTTACTAGCGGGGGACTTCGGTGAGCAGTTCTTC | CASSLLAGDFGEQFF
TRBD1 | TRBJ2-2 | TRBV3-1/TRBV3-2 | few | TGTGCCAGCAGCCACCGGGACAGGGGAACCGGGGAGCTGTTTTTT | CASSHRDRGTGELFF
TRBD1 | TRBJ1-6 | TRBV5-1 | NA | TGCGCCAGCGGGAGGGACAGGAATTCACCCCTCCACTTT | CASGRDRNSPLHF
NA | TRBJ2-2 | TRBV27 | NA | TGTGCCAGCAGTTTCAAGCCAGGGAACACCGGGGAGCTGTTTTTT | CASSFKPGNTGELFF
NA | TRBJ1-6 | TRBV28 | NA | TGTGCCAGCAGTTTAGCTCCGTCAGGATCCTATAATTCACCCCTCCACTTT | CASSLAPSGSYNSPLHF
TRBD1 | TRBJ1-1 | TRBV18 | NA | TGTGCCAGCTCACCACGTGGACAGGGCGGCGCTGAAGCTTTCTTT | CASSPRGQGGAEAFF
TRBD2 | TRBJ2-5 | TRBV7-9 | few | TGTGCCAGCAGTTTGCGGGAGCTCCCAGAGACCCAGTACTTC | CASSLRELPETQYF
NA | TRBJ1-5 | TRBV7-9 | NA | TGTGCCAGCAGCTTAGATAAGGGGGATCAGCCCCAGCATTTT | CASSLDKGDQPQHF
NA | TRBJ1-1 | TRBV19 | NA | TGTGCCAGTAGTGGCCAAGGGGGATACACTGAAGCTTTCTTT | CASSGQGGYTEAFF
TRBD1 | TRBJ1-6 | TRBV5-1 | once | TGCGCCAGCAGCTTGGGGGGACAGGGGAATAATTCACCCCTCCACTTT | CASSLGGQGNNSPLHF
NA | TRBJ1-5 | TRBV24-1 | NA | TGTGCCACCAGTGATCCGACAGTCCATCAGCCCCAGCATTTT | CATSDPTVHQPQHF
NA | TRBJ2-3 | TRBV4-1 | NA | TGCGCCAGCAGCCATCCGAGGGCTAGCAGCTCTAGCACAGATACGCAGTATTTT | CASSHPRASSSSTDTQYF
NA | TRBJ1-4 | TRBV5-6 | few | TGTGCCAGCAGCTTGGAGAGGGATGAAAAACTGTTTTTT | CASSLERDEKLFF
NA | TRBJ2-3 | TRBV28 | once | TGTGCCAGCAGTTTATCGGGAGTAATAGATACGCAGTATTTT | CASSLSGVIDTQYF
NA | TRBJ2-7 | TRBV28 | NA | TGTGCCAGCAGTTTAACCGACAGTTCCCCCTACGAGCAGTACTTC | CASSLTDSSPYEQYF
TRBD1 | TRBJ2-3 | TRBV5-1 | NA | TGCGCCAGCACCTCGCGAGGCAGGGGGCTTAGCACAGATACGCAGTATTTT | CASTSRGRGLSTDTQYF
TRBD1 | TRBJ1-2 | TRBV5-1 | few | TGCGCCAGCAGTGGGGACAGGGGGCTTGGCTACACCTTC | CASSGDRGLGYTF
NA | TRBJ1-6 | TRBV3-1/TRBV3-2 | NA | TGTGCCAGCAGCGTCTCAGGGTCCGATTCACCCCTCCACTTT | CASSVSGSDSPLHF